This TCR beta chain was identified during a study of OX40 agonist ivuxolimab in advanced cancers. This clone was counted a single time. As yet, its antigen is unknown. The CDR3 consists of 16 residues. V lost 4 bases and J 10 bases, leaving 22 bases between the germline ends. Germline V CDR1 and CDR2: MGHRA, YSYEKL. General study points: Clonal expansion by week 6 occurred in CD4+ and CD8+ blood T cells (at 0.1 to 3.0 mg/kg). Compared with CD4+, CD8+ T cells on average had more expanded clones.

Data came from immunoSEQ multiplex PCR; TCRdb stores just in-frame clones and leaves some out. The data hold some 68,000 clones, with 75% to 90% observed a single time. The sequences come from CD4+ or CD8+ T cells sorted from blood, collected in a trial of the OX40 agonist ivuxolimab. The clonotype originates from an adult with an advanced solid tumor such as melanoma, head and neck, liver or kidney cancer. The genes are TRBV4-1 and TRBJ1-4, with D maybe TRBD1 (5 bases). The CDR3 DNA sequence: TGCGCCAGCAGCCTCCTAAGTGGGAAGGGACGCGGAAAACTGTTTTTT. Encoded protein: CASSLLSGKGRGKLFF.